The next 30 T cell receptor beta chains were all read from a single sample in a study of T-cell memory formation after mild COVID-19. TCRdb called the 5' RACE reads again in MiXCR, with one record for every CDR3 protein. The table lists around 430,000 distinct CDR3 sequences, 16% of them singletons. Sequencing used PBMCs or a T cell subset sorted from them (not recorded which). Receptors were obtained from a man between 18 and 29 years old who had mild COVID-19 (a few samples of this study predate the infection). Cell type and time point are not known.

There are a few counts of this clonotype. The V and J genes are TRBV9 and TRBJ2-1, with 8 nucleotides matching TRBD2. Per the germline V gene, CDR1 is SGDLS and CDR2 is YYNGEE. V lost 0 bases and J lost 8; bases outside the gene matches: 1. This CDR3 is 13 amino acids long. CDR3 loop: CASSVGTSYEQFF. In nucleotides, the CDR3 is TGTGCCAGCAGCGTAGGGACTAGCTATGAGCAGTTCTTC. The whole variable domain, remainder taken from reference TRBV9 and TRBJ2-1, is DSGVTQTPKHLITATGQRVTLRCSPRSGDLSVYWYQQSLDQGLQFLIQYYNGEERAKGNILERFSAQQFPDLHSELNLSSLELGDSALYFCASSVGTSYEQFFGPGTRLTVL.

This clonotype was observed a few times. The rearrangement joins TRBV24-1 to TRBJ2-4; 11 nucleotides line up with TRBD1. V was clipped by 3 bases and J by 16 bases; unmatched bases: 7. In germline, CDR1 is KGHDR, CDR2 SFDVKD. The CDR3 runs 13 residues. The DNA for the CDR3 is TGTGCCACCAGTGATGGGACAGGGGGAAGGATATACTTC. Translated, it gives CATSDGTGGRIYF.

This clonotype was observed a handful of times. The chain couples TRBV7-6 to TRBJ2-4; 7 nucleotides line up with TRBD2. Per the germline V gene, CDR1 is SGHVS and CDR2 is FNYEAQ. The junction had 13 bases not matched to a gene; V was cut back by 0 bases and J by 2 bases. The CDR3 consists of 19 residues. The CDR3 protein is CASSLAGGRESITKNIQYF. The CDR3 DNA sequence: TGTGCCAGCAGCTTAGCTGGAGGGAGGGAAAGCATAACCAAAAACATTCAGTACTTC.

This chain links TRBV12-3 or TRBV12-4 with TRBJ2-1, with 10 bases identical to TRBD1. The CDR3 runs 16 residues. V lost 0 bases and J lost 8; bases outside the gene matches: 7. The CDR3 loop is CASSLAGMGTGDEQFF. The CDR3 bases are TGTGCCAGCAGTTTAGCTGGAATGGGGACAGGGGATGAGCAGTTCTTC.

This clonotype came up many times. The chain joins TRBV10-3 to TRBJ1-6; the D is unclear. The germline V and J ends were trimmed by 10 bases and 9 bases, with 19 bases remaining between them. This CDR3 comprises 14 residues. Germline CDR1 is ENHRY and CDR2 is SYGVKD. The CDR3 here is CATSEVRAGSPLHF. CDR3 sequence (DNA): TGTGCCACGTCTGAGGTCAGAGCCGGTTCACCCCTCCACTTT.

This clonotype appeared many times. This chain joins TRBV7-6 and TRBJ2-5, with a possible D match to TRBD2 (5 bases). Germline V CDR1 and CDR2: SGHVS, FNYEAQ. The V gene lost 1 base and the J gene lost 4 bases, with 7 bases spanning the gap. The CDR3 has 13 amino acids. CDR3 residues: CASSLVGRETQYF. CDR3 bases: TGTGCCAGCAGCTTAGTTGGGAGAGAGACCCAGTACTTC.

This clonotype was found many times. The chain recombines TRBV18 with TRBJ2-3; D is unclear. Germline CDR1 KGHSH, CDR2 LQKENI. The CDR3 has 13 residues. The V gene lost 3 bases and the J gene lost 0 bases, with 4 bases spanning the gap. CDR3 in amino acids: CASSPDSTDTQYF. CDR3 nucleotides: TGTGCCAGCTCACCGGACAGCACAGATACGCAGTATTTT.

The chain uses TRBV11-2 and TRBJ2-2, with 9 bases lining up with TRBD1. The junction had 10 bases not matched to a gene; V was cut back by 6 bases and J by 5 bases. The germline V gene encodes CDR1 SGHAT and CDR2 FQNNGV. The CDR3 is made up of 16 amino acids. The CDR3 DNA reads TGTGCCAGCAGGACCCTGGGACAGGGTAAAACCGGGGAGCTGTTTTTT. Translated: CASRTLGQGKTGELFF.

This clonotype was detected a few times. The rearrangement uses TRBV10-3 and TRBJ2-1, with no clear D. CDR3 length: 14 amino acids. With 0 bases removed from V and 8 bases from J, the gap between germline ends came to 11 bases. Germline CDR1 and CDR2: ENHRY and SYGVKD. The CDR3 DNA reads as TGTGCCATCAGTGAGTCCTTCTCCGTGGATGAGCAGTTCTTC. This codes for CAISESFSVDEQFF.

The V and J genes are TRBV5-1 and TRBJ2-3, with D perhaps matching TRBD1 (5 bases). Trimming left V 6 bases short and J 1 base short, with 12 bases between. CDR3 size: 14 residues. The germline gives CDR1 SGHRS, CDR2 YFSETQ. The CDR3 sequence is CASKGVVGTDTQYF. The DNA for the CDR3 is TGCGCCAGCAAAGGGGTAGTCGGCACAGATACGCAGTATTTT.

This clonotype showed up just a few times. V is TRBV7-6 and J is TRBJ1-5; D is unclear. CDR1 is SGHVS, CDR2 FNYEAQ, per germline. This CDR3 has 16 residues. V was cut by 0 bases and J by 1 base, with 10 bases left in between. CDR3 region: CASSLASAESNQPQHF. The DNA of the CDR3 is TGTGCCAGCAGCTTAGCCAGCGCAGAGAGCAATCAGCCCCAGCATTTT. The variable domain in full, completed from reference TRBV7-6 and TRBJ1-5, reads GAGVSQSPRYKVTKRGQDVALRCDPISGHVSLYWYRQALGQGPEFLTYFNYEAQQDKSGLPNDRFSAERPEGSISTLTIQRTEQRDSAMYRCASSLASAESNQPQHFGDGTRLSIL.

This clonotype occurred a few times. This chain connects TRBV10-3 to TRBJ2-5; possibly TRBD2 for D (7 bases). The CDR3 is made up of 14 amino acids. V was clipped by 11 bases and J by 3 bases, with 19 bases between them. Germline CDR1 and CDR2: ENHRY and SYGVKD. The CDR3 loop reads CASRRGGVEETQYF. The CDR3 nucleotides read TGTGCCTCCAGAAGGGGGGGAGTAGAAGAGACCCAGTACTTC.

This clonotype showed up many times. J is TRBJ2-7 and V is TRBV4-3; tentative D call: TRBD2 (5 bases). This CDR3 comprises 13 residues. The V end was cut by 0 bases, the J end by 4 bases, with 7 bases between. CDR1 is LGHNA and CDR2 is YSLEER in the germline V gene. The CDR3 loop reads CASSQDRGYEQYV. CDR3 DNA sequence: TGCGCCAGCAGCCAAGACCGGGGATACGAGCAGTACGTC.

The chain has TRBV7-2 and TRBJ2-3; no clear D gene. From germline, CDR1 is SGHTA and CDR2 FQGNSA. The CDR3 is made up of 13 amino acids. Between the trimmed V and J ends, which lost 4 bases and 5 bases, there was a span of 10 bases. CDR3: CASSSQQLDTQYF. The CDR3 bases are TGTGCCAGCAGCTCGCAGCAGTTAGATACGCAGTATTTT.

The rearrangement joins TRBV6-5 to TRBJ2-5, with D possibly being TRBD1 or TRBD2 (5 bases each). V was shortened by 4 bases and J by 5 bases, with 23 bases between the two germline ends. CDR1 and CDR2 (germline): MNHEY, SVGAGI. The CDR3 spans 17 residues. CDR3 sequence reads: CASSSFLSGTRLETQYF. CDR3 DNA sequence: TGTGCCAGCAGTTCATTCCTCTCTGGGACGAGGTTGGAGACCCAGTACTTC.

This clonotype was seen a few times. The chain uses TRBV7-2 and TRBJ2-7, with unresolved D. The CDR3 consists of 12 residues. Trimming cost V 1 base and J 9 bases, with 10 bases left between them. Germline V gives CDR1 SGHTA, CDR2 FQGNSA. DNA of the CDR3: TGTGCCAGCAGCTTAGGAGGAGTAGTGCAGTACTTC. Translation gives CASSLGGVVQYF.

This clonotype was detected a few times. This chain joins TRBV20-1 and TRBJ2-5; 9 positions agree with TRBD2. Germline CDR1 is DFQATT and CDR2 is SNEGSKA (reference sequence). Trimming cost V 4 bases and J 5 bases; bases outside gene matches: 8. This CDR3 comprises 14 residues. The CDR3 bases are TGCAGTGCTAAAAGCGGGGGGATCCGGGAGACCCAGTACTTC. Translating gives CSAKSGGIRETQYF.

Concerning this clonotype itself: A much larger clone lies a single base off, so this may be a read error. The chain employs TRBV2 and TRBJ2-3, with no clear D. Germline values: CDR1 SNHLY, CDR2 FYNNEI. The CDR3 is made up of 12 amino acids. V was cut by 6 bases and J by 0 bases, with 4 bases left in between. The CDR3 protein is CASSASTDTQYF. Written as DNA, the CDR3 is TGTGCCAGCAGCGCCAGCACAGATACGCAGTATTTT.

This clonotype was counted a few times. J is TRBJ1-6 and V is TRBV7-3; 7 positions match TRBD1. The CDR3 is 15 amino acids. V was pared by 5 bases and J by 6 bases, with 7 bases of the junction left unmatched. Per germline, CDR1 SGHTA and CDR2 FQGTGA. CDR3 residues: CASSRDRARNSPLHF. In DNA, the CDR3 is TGTGCCAGCAGCCGAGACAGGGCTCGTAATTCACCCCTCCACTTT. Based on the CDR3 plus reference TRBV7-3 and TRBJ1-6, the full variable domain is GAGVSQTPSNKVTEKGKYVELRCDPISGHTALYWYRQSLGQGPEFLIYFQGTGAADDSGLPNDRFFAVRPEGSVSTLKIQRTERGDSAVYLCASSRDRARNSPLHFGNGTRLTVT.

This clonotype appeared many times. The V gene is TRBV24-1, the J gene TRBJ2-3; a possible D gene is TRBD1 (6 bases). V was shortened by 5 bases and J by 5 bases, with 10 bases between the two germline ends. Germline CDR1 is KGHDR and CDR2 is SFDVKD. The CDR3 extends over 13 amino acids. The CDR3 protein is CATSGSQGDTQYF. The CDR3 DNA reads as TGTGCCACCAGTGGTTCACAGGGAGATACGCAGTATTTT.

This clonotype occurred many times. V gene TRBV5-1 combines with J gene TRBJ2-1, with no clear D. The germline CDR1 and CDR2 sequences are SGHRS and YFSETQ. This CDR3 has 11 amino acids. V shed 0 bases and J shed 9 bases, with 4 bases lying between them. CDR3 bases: TGCGCCAGCAGCTTGGCCGCTGAGCAGTTCTTC. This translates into CASSLAAEQFF. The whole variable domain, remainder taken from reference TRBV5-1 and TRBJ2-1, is KAGVTQTPRYLIKTRGQQVTLSCSPISGHRSVSWYQQTPGQGLQFLFEYFSETQRNKGNFPGRFSGRQFSNSRSEMNVSTLELGDSALYLCASSLAAEQFFGPGTRLTVL.

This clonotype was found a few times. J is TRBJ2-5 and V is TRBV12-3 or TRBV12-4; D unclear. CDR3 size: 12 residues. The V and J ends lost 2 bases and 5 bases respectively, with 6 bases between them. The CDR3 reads CASSLFEETQYF. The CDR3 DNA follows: TGTGCCAGCAGTTTATTCGAGGAGACCCAGTACTTC.

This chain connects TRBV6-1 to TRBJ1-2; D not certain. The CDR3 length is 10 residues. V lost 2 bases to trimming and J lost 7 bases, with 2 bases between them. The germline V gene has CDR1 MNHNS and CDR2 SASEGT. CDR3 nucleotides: TGTGCCAGCAGTGAACGTGGCTACACCTTC. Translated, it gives CASSERGYTF.

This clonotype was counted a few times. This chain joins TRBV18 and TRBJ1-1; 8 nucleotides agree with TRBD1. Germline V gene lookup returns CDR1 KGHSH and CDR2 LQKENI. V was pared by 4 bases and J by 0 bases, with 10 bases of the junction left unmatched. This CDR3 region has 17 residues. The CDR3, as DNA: TGTGCCAGCTCACGACGACAGGGGAGCGGGATGAACACTGAAGCTTTCTTT. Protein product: CASSRRQGSGMNTEAFF.

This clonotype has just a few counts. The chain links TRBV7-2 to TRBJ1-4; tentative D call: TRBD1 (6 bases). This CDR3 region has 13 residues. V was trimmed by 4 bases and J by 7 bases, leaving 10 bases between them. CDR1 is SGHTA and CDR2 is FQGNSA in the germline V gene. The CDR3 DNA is TGTGCCAGCAGCTCCGGGGGGGCTGAAAAACTGTTTTTT. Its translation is CASSSGGAEKLFF. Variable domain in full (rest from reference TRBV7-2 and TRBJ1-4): GAGVSQSPSNKVTEKGKDVELRCDPISGHTALYWYRQSLGQGLEFLIYFQGNSAPDKSGLPSDRFSAERTGGSVSTLTIQRTQQEDSAVYLCASSSGGAEKLFFGSGTQLSVL.

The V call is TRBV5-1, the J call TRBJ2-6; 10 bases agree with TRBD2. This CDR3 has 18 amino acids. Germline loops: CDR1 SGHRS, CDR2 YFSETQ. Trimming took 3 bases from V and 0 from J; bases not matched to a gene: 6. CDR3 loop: CASSSGLAAPSGANVLTF. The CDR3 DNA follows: TGCGCCAGCAGCTCTGGACTAGCGGCGCCCTCTGGGGCCAACGTCCTGACTTTC.

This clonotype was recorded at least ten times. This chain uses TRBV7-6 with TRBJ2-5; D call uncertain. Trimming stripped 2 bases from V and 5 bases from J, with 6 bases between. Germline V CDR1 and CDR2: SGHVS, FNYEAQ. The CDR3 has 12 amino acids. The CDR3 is CASSLLVETQYF. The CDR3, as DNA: TGTGCCAGCAGCTTACTAGTTGAGACCCAGTACTTC.

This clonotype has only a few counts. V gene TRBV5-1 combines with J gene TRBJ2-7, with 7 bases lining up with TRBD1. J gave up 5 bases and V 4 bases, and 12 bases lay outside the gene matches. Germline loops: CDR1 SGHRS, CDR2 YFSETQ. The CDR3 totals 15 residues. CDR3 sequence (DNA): TGCGCCAGCAGCGAGGGGACAGTGCCACATGACGAGCAGTACGTC. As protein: CASSEGTVPHDEQYV.

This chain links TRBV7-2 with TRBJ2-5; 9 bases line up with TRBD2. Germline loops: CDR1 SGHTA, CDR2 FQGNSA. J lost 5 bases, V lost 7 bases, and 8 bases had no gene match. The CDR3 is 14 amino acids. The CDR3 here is CASKAGGPSETQYF. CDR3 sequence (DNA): TGTGCCAGCAAGGCGGGGGGGCCGTCGGAGACCCAGTACTTC. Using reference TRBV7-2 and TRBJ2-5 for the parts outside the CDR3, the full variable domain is GAGVSQSPSNKVTEKGKDVELRCDPISGHTALYWYRQSLGQGLEFLIYFQGNSAPDKSGLPSDRFSAERTGGSVSTLTIQRTQQEDSAVYLCASKAGGPSETQYFGPGTRLLVL.

The chain's CDR3 is CASSRTSVIQETQYF. CDR3 nucleotide sequence: TGTGCCAGCAGCCGGACTAGCGTTATTCAAGAGACCCAGTACTTC. The genes are TRBV11-2 and TRBJ2-5; 9 bases agree with TRBD2. The V segment lost 5 bases and the J segment 2 bases; nucleotides outside the gene matches: 6. Germline V gene sequence: CDR1 SGHAT, CDR2 FQNNGV. The CDR3 loop spans 15 amino acids.